This entry is about one TCR beta chain. This clonotype showed up just once. Which antigen it targets is not known. No base qualities exist here, and no much larger clone lies one base off it. Single-read evidence is weak. The data stem from a study of vaccination and CD4 T cells after COVID-19 (dated by TCRdb to between 2021 and 2023). Turning to the overall study: Convalescent patients had a positive SARS-CoV-2 result on nasal swab PCR, and of these patients, fewer than ten had mild disease and one had severe disease. The convalescent cohort included six males and four females, with two Hispanic individuals, seven Caucasians, two Asians and one multiracial person. Two doses of either the Pfizer-BioNTech BNT162b2 vaccine (n=8) or the Moderna mRNA-1273 vaccine (n=2) were administered to participants. Post-COVID blood samples from convalescent patients were collected a median of around 100 days after diagnosis, with a range of about 35 to 161 days. Post-vaccine blood samples were obtained a median of approximately 70 days after the second vaccine dose, with a range of roughly 14 to 241 days. The cultures were stimulated with overlapping spike peptide pools from SARS-CoV-2 and from the common cold coronaviruses HCoV-NL63, HCoV-OC43 and HCoV-229E. Control cultures used a CEFX viral epitope pool as positive control, an HIV-1 Nef peptide pool as negative control, or no peptide. In ten to eleven COVID-19 convalescent patients and a handful of infection-naive healthy vaccine recipients, researchers compared the spike-specific CD4+ TCR repertoire from before mRNA vaccination with the repertoire from after.

Spanning cysteine to phenylalanine, the CDR3 consists of 15 amino acids. Only CDR3 DNA remains: 45 bases, in frame from the first base. Reading the germline V gene gives CDR1 MNHNS and CDR2 SASEGT. V loses 6 bases at its end and J loses 4 bases; junction bases beyond the gene matches: 5. The library was made by PCR. At the Johns Hopkins FTIC core, DNA from the cultured CD4+ T cells underwent TCR sequencing with the Oncomine TCR Beta short-read assay. The QIAamp micro DNA kit was used to extract genomic DNA from the cultured CD4+ T cells. Oncomine TCR Beta libraries from cultured CD4+ T cells were pooled using unique dual indexes and sequenced on an Illumina iSeq 100. For the original study's pipeline: Non-productive sequences were filtered out, and CDR3s that did not start with C, did not end with F or W, or were shorter than 7 amino acids were discarded. Antigen-specific clonotypes were identified using the MANAFEST web application through comparison of peptide-stimulated wells with reference and other culture wells. To be called positive, a clone needed an FDR below 0.05, an odds ratio above 5, and a productive frequency above 0.1% in at least two of three replicate wells. A clonotype counted as cross-reactive if it showed significant expansion both in the SARS-CoV-2 spike wells and in at least one common cold coronavirus spike condition. Using R version 3.6.1, CDR3 homology was evaluated through Levenshtein distances (stringdist) along with unrooted phylogenetic trees (ape). TCRdb cleaned the public reads at Q25 with fastp, built clones with MiXCR and kept in-frame beta chains. CDR3 protein duplicates are merged, each entry listing the most common genes and DNA. In this record, the V and J calls reflect TCRdb's handling and not the investigators' own analysis. The sample includes approximately 10,000 distinct CDR3 sequences, with about two thirds observed a single time. The top ten constitute 9.1% of the sample.

Beyond this particular receptor, the publication reports: Relatively few convalescent patients were included in the study, and early timepoints after natural infection were not analyzed. In convalescent patients, a median around 90% of post-vaccine SARS-CoV-2-reactive clones were detected only after vaccination, suggesting vaccine-specific priming. Although the median number of SARS-CoV-2-reactive clonotypes went up from approximately 20 after infection to some 40 after vaccination, the increase was not significant. In convalescent patients, nearly all vaccine-specific clones (304 of 307) were found to be mono-reactive for SARS-CoV-2 spike rather than cross-reactive with common cold coronaviruses.

What the treatment or condition label conveys for this sample: roughly 11-day PBMC culture with coronavirus spike peptide pools or control peptides (ViraFEST assay). The ViraFEST assay was used in the study, in which antigen-specific T cells were expanded with peptide pools and expanded clonotypes were subsequently identified by TCR sequencing. The positive SARS-CoV-2 PCR tests of the convalescent patients were dated from March to December 2020, before the Alpha, Beta and Delta variants emerged in the United States. Over 1.5 million PBMCs per well were cultured in IMDM with about 5% human AB serum and 8 to 10 IU/ml IL-2, plus 10 ug/ml peptide pools. On days 3 and 7, half of the culture medium was replaced with fresh IL-2-containing medium. CD4+ T cells were isolated after approximately eleven days of culture through negative selection using the EasySep CD4+ T cell isolation kit. PBMCs were separated from whole blood using Ficoll-Paque Plus gradient centrifugation and then either used fresh or cryopreserved at -140C. Culture conditions were generally each tested in triplicate wells.

The sample was CD4+ T cells from blood, cultured in vitro. The sequence joins TRBV6-1 to TRBJ2-1, with TRBD2 identical over 11 junction bases. The sequence derives from a human donor who had recovered from COVID-19. DNA sequence: TGTGCCAGCAGGGGGCTAGCGGGAGGATACAATGAGCAGTTCTTC. Its protein product is CASRGLAGGYNEQFF.